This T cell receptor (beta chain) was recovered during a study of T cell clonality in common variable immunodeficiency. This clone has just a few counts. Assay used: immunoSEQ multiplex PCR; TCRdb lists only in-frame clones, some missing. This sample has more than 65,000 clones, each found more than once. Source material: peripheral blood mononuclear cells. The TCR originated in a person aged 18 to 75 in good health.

The sequenced CDR3 bases are TGTGCCAGCAGTGAATCTGGGACTAGATCTTACAATGAG. Translated, it gives CASSESGTRSYNE. The full CDR3 protein reads CASSESGTRSYNEQFF. The chain carries TRBV25-1 and TRBJ2-1, with 8 bases lining up with TRBD2. The CDR3 end falls 3 residues outside the read, so it is completed with the germline J gene. The CDR3 is made up of 16 amino acids. Germline CDR1 and CDR2: MGHDK and SYGVNS. Trimming took 1 base from V and 4 from J; bases not matched to a gene: 6.